The rows below give T cell receptor beta chains drawn from one sample of a study of cytomegalovirus exposure and HLA in healthy donors. Here immunoSEQ multiplex PCR was the method, and the copy in TCRdb shows in-frame clones only, minus some. The sample lists approximately 140,000 clones, approximately 83% occurring once. Sequenced material: PBMCs. These receptors were collected from a girl aged 2-10 years in good health and CMV-seronegative. CDR3s include the opening cysteine and the closing phenylalanine or tryptophan. Each record gives: J gene, clone size, D gene, V gene, CDR3 protein, CDR3 DNA. D genes are given only for firm matches. Size is stated for part of the rows, as once, few or many counts, or as a class when the clone is expanded.

TRBJ1-2 . TRBD1 TRBV29-1 CSVVARQGKSGYTF TGCAGCGTTGTCGCGCGACAGGGGAAGAGCGGCTACACCTTC
TRBJ2-7 . TRBD1 TRBV9 CASSVGQGGYEQYF TGTGCCAGCAGCGTGGGACAGGGTGGGTACGAGCAGTACTTC
TRBJ1-6 few TRBD1 TRBV12-5 CASVPPPRDRVNSPLHF TGTGCTAGTGTCCCTCCTCCCCGGGACAGGGTTAATTCACCCCTCCACTTT
TRBJ1-5 . TRBD1 TRBV10-2 CASRQGLDQPQHF TGCGCCAGCCGACAGGGGTTGGATCAGCCCCAGCATTTT
TRBJ1-2 . . TRBV11-2 CASSPGGNYGYTF TGTGCCAGCAGCCCGGGGGGTAACTATGGCTACACCTTC
TRBJ2-7 . . TRBV5-1 CASSFWGQGGTPTEQYF TGCGCCAGCAGCTTCTGGGGGCAGGGGGGCACCCCTACCGAGCAGTACTTC
TRBJ2-7 . TRBD2 TRBV27 CASSPLAGGPHEQYF TGTGCCAGCAGTCCCCTGGCGGGAGGGCCCCACGAGCAGTACTTC
TRBJ2-1 . . TRBV29-1 CSVLTGTRYNEQFF TGCAGCGTTTTGACAGGGACTAGGTACAATGAGCAGTTCTTC
TRBJ1-4 . TRBD1 TRBV6-1 CASSSGQGAYEKLFF TGTGCCAGCAGTTCTGGACAGGGGGCCTATGAAAAACTGTTTTTT
TRBJ2-1 . . TRBV12-5 CASGLRDRTHNEQFF TGTGCTAGTGGTTTGCGAGACAGGACCCACAATGAGCAGTTCTTC
TRBJ2-7 . TRBD1 TRBV5-6 CASRAGTAALYEQYF TGTGCCAGCAGAGCCGGGACAGCTGCCTTGTACGAGCAGTACTTC
TRBJ2-1 . TRBD2 TRBV9 CASSGRLAGGIEQFF TGTGCCAGCAGCGGGCGACTAGCGGGAGGAATCGAGCAGTTCTTC
TRBJ1-5 . TRBD1 TRBV2 CASSEPRQGDNQPQHF TGTGCCAGCAGTGAGCCCCGACAGGGAGACAATCAGCCCCAGCATTTT
TRBJ2-7 . TRBD2 TRBV13 CASSATLAGVYEQYF TGTGCCAGCAGCGCCACACTAGCGGGAGTTTACGAGCAGTACTTC
TRBJ2-3 . . TRBV19 CASSIRTITDTQYF TGTGCCAGTAGTATAAGGACTATCACAGATACGCAGTATTTT
TRBJ1-6 . TRBD1 TRBV5-1 CASRADRGYNSPLHF TGCGCCAGCAGGGCCGACAGGGGCTATAATTCACCCCTCCACTTT
TRBJ2-6 few TRBD1 TRBV2 CASRRQGAIGANVLTF TGTGCCAGCAGAAGACAGGGGGCGATAGGGGCCAACGTCCTGACTTTC
TRBJ1-2 . TRBD1 TRBV7-9 CASSLGQGVYGYTF TGTGCCAGCAGCTTAGGGCAGGGGGTTTATGGCTACACCTTC
TRBJ1-2 . . TRBV4-1 CASSQGVQINYGYTF TGCGCCAGCAGCCAAGGGGTACAGATTAACTATGGCTACACCTTC
TRBJ2-1 . TRBD2 TRBV9 CASSVAASGVSSYNEQFF TGTGCCAGCAGCGTAGCGGCTAGCGGGGTTAGCTCCTACAATGAGCAGTTCTTC
TRBJ1-5 medium-sized TRBD1 TRBV27 CASREGASNQPQHF TGTGCCAGCAGGGAGGGGGCTAGCAATCAGCCCCAGCATTTT
TRBJ1-1 . . TRBV6-5 CASSYSQGLTEAFF TGTGCCAGCAGTTACTCTCAGGGTTTGACTGAAGCTTTCTTT
TRBJ1-5 . TRBD1 TRBV7-8 CASSLGAGGFKQPQHF TGTGCCAGCAGCTTAGGGGCAGGGGGTTTCAAACAGCCCCAGCATTTT
TRBJ2-2 . TRBD1 TRBV4-1 CASSPQGEDTGELFF TGCGCCAGCAGCCCACAGGGGGAGGACACCGGGGAGCTGTTTTTT
TRBJ2-7 . . TRBV7-9 CASSFGDLGEQYF TGTGCCAGCAGCTTCGGGGATTTGGGCGAGCAGTACTTC
TRBJ1-3 . . TRBV9 CASSVDTFSGNTIYF TGTGCCAGCAGCGTAGACACCTTCTCTGGAAACACCATATATTTT
TRBJ1-2 few TRBD1 TRBV7-9 CASSLTGTDLNYGYTF TGTGCCAGCAGCTTAACCGGGACAGATTTAAACTATGGCTACACCTTC
TRBJ2-1 . TRBD2 TRBV4-2 CASSQGAGAGAYNEQFF TGTGCCAGCAGCCAAGGTGCTGGGGCGGGGGCCTACAATGAGCAGTTCTTC
TRBJ2-5 . . TRBV28 CASSFGGEETQYF TGTGCCAGCAGTTTTGGAGGGGAAGAGACCCAGTACTTC
TRBJ2-7 once TRBD2 TRBV4-2 CASSRPEGTSGGAAYEQYF TGTGCCAGCAGCCGGCCGGAGGGGACTAGCGGGGGGGCGGCCTACGAGCAGTACTTC
TRBJ1-2 . . TRBV19 CASTWSGIETYGYTF TGTGCCAGTACCTGGTCCGGGATAGAAACCTATGGCTACACCTTC
TRBJ2-2 . TRBD2 TRBV5-6 CASSSLGTSGNTGELFF TGTGCCAGCAGCTCGTTGGGGACTAGCGGGAACACCGGGGAGCTGTTTTTT
TRBJ2-7 few . TRBV29-1 CSVRRGTYEQYF TGCAGCGTTAGAAGGGGAACCTACGAGCAGTACTTC
TRBJ1-3 . TRBD1 TRBV5-4 CASSTRQGGNTIYF TGTGCCAGCAGCACACGACAGGGCGGAAACACCATATATTTT
TRBJ2-1 . TRBD2 TRBV7-9 CASSPSGSEYNEQFF TGTGCCAGCAGCCCCAGCGGGAGCGAGTACAATGAGCAGTTCTTC
TRBJ2-5 . TRBD2 TRBV5-1 CASSLGPSGKETQYF TGCGCCAGCAGCTTGGGGCCTAGCGGCAAAGAGACCCAGTACTTC
TRBJ2-6 . TRBD2 TRBV18 CASSPPPGGLPGANVLTF TGTGCCAGCTCACCACCGCCGGGGGGGCTTCCCGGGGCCAACGTCCTGACTTTC
TRBJ2-3 . TRBD1 TRBV2 CASRPGQGASYTQYF TGTGCCAGCAGGCCGGGACAGGGGGCGTCGTATACGCAGTATTTT
TRBJ2-1 . TRBD2 TRBV27 CASSPRTSAVNEQFF TGTGCCAGCAGTCCCCGGACTAGCGCCGTTAATGAGCAGTTCTTC
TRBJ2-3 once TRBD2 TRBV5-1 CASSLAASGTSTDTQYF TGCGCCAGCAGCTTGGCGGCTAGCGGGACCAGCACAGATACGCAGTATTTT
TRBJ2-1 once . TRBV27 CASSFKFRDSQVYNEQFF TGTGCCAGCAGTTTCAAATTCCGGGACTCCCAAGTCTACAATGAGCAGTTCTTC
TRBJ1-2 . . TRBV4-3 CASSQDYRDTGYTF TGCGCCAGCAGCCAAGATTATCGGGATACTGGCTACACCTTC
TRBJ1-1 . . TRBV29-1 CSVRPGRDLSEAFF TGCAGCGTTCGGCCCGGGAGAGATCTTTCTGAAGCTTTCTTT
TRBJ2-6 few . TRBV15 CATSHGRSGANVLTF TGTGCCACCAGCCATGGGAGATCTGGGGCCAACGTCCTGACTTTC
TRBJ2-2 . TRBD2 TRBV6-5 CASSYKAGREAGELFF TGTGCCAGCAGTTACAAGGCAGGGAGGGAGGCCGGGGAGCTGTTTTTT
TRBJ2-1 . TRBD2 TRBV10-3 CAISPRGSAGDEQFF TGTGCCATCAGCCCCCGGGGTTCAGCGGGGGATGAGCAGTTCTTC
TRBJ2-7 . TRBD2 TRBV6-5 CASSYASDGGMYEQYF TGTGCCAGCAGTTACGCCTCGGACGGGGGGATGTACGAGCAGTACTTC
TRBJ2-1 . TRBD2 TRBV6-1 CASSSGTSGPTFF TGTGCCAGCAGCTCAGGGACTAGCGGGCCTACGTTCTTC
TRBJ2-4 . TRBD1 TRBV4-2 CASSLGGDGKNIQYF TGTGCCAGCAGCCTAGGGGGCGATGGCAAAAACATTCAGTACTTC
TRBJ2-7 . TRBD2 TRBV5-4 CASSSGTSGSIAHEQYF TGTGCCAGCAGCTCCGGGACTAGCGGGAGCATCGCCCACGAGCAGTACTTC
TRBJ1-1 . . TRBV11-1 CASSLTGLNTEAFF TGTGCCAGCAGCCTTACAGGGTTGAACACTGAAGCTTTCTTT
TRBJ1-1 once . TRBV11-1 CASSLFTGNTEAFF TGTGCCAGCAGCTTATTTACAGGGAACACTGAAGCTTTCTTT
TRBJ2-5 once . TRBV6-1 CASFGAGETQYF TGTGCCAGCTTTGGGGCCGGGGAGACCCAGTACTTC
TRBJ2-4 few TRBD1 TRBV6-1 CASSETGTGVAKNIQYF TGTGCCAGCAGTGAAACCGGGACAGGGGTGGCCAAAAACATTCAGTACTTC
TRBJ1-2 . TRBD1 TRBV6-1 CASSDGQGLSYGYTF TGTGCCAGCAGTGACGGACAGGGGTTGAGCTATGGCTACACCTTC
TRBJ2-1 once TRBD2 TRBV4-2 CASSQDRSGRSNEQFF TGTGCCAGCAGCCAAGATAGGAGCGGGAGGTCCAATGAGCAGTTCTTC
TRBJ2-7 . . TRBV4-3 CASSQDPWQADYEQYF TGCGCCAGCAGCCAAGATCCTTGGCAGGCAGACTACGAGCAGTACTTC